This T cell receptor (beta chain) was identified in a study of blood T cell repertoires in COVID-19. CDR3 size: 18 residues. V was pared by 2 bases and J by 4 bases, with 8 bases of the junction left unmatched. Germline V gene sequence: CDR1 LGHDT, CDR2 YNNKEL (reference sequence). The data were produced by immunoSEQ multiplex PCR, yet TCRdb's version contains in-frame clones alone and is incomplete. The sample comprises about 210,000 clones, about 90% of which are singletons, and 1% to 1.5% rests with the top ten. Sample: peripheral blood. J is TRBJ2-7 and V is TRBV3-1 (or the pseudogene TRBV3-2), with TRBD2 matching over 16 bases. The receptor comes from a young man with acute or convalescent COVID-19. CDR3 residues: CASSQRPGLAGGRYEQYF. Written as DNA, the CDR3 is TGTGCCAGCAGCCAAAGACCGGGACTAGCGGGAGGGAGATACGAGCAGTACTTC.